Following are 12 T cell receptor beta chains from one sample sequenced in a study of T cells in localized non-small cell lung cancer. Assay: immunoSEQ multiplex PCR; the TCRdb copy retains only in-frame clones and omits some. The sample lists around 28,000 clones, roughly nine tenths occurring once. The sequencing here drew on peripheral blood, taken before any cancer treatment. The receptors were gathered from a female donor of 60 years or more with stage I lung adenocarcinoma.

The chain has TRBV28 and TRBJ2-1; D is undetermined. This CDR3 comprises 14 residues. V was trimmed by 6 bases and J by 1 base, leaving 10 bases between them. Per germline, CDR1 MDHEN and CDR2 SYDVKM. CDR3 residues: CASSPVSSYNEQFF. As DNA, the CDR3 is TGTGCCAGCAGCCCAGTCTCATCCTACAATGAGCAGTTCTTC.

The chain employs TRBV19 and TRBJ2-2; D is undetermined. V was cut by 7 bases and J by 0 bases, with 9 bases left in between. Germline V lookup: CDR1 LNHDA, CDR2 SQIVND (reference sequence). This CDR3 contains 14 residues. The chain's CDR3 is CASKSGPNTGELFF. The CDR3, as DNA: TGTGCCAGTAAGTCCGGCCCGAACACCGGGGAGCTGTTTTTT. Combining the CDR3 with reference TRBV19 and TRBJ2-2 gives the whole variable domain DGGITQSPKYLFRKEGQNVTLSCEQNLNHDAMYWYRQDPGQGLRLIYYSQIVNDFQKGDIAEGYSVSREKKESFPLTVTSAQKNPTAFYLCASKSGPNTGELFFGEGSRLTVL.

This clone was found a few times. This sequence joins TRBV4-3 and TRBJ1-4; 12 nucleotides line up with TRBD1. CDR1 and CDR2 from the germline V gene are LGHNA and YSLEER. There are 18 residues in the CDR3. J was trimmed by 7 bases and V by 0 bases; bases with no gene match: 9. The CDR3 DNA is TGCGCCAGCAGCCAAGATCTAGAACCGGGACAGGGGGCTGAAAAACTGTTTTTT. It yields the protein CASSQDLEPGQGAEKLFF.

This chain uses TRBV5-1 with TRBJ2-6; D is unclear. The CDR3 has 15 residues. The germline CDR1 and CDR2 sequences are SGHRS and YFSETQ. V was cut by 0 bases and J by 1 base, with 5 bases left in between. CDR3 DNA: TGCGCCAGCAGCTTGGTAGAATCTGGGGCCAACGTCCTGACTTTC. The encoded protein is CASSLVESGANVLTF. Full variable domain (missing parts from reference TRBV5-1 and TRBJ2-6): KAGVTQTPRYLIKTRGQQVTLSCSPISGHRSVSWYQQTPGQGLQFLFEYFSETQRNKGNFPGRFSGRQFSNSRSEMNVSTLELGDSALYLCASSLVESGANVLTFGAGSRLTVL.

The genes are TRBV7-9 and TRBJ2-1; possible D gene TRBD2, 6 bases. The germline V gene has CDR1 SEHNR and CDR2 FQNEAQ (reference sequence). This CDR3 spans 14 amino acids. V lost 5 bases and J 4 bases, leaving 12 bases between the germline ends. In nucleotides, the CDR3 is TGTGCCAGCAGCCCCCCGACTAGATACAATGAGCAGTTCTTC. It is translated as CASSPPTRYNEQFF.

The chain carries TRBV28 and TRBJ1-1; 7 nucleotides align to TRBD1. From germline, CDR1 is MDHEN and CDR2 SYDVKM. The trim removed 4 bases at V and 1 base at J, leaving 9 bases unmatched. This CDR3 has 16 residues. The CDR3, as DNA: TGTGCCAGCAGTTCCCTCCTACAGGGGACGAACACTGAAGCTTTCTTT. Protein sequence: CASSSLLQGTNTEAFF.

The gene calls are TRBV5-1 and TRBJ1-2; 8 bases align to TRBD1. V was pared by 4 bases and J by 7 bases, with 9 bases of the junction left unmatched. Germline CDR1 SGHRS, CDR2 YFSETQ. This CDR3 is built from 14 residues. The DNA for the CDR3 is TGCGCCAGCAGCCCGGGACAGGAGAAACGTGGCTACACCTTC. Encoded protein: CASSPGQEKRGYTF.

V gene TRBV12-5 combines with J gene TRBJ2-1; D unresolved. This CDR3 has 12 amino acids. Germline lookup yields CDR1 LGHNT and CDR2 FRNRAP. V lost 6 bases to trimming and J lost 8 bases, with 11 bases between them. The CDR3 DNA reads as TGTGCTAGTGGAGTGTTGGTGGATGAGCAGTTCTTC. This sequence encodes CASGVLVDEQFF.

The CDR3 protein is CASRTETTYEQYF. The DNA of the CDR3 is TGTGCCAGTCGGACAGAGACCACCTACGAGCAGTACTTC. The genes are TRBV6-5 and TRBJ2-7; weak D call: TRBD1 (6 bases). This CDR3 contains 13 residues. CDR1 and CDR2 (germline): MNHEY, SVGAGI. The V end was cut by 9 bases, the J end by 2 bases, with 14 bases between.

This clone showed up just a few times. The genes are TRBV7-9 and TRBJ2-7, with 7 bases aligning to TRBD1. V shed 5 bases, J shed 9 bases, and the junction held 13 bases outside the gene matches. This CDR3 region has 14 residues. Germline lookup yields CDR1 SEHNR and CDR2 FQNEAQ (reference sequence). CDR3 coding DNA: TGTGCCAGCAGCGCGACAGGGCCCACTCCTCGGCAGTACTTC. Amino acid sequence: CASSATGPTPRQYF.

The chain links TRBV27 to TRBJ2-2; 10 bases fit TRBD2. Germline V gene lookup returns CDR1 MNHEY and CDR2 SMNVEV (reference sequence). The CDR3 length is 16 residues. The J segment lost 5 bases and the V segment lost 5 bases, leaving 8 bases of the junction unmatched. The CDR3 DNA reads as TGTGCCAGCAGTGGGTTAGCGGGAGGTGAGACCGGGGAGCTGTTTTTT. Translation: CASSGLAGGETGELFF.

The chain uses TRBV5-4 and TRBJ2-2; TRBD1 matches at 12 bases. The germline gives CDR1 SGHNT, CDR2 YYREEE (reference sequence). The CDR3 is 17 residues long. Trimming removed 4 bases from V and 7 bases from J; junction bases left unmatched: 11. Written as DNA, the CDR3 is TGTGCCAGCAGCCCAAGAGGGGGGACAGGGGGCGGCGGGGAGCTGTTTTTT. Translating it yields CASSPRGGTGGGGELFF.